This T cell receptor beta chain was retrieved from a study of T cells in Graves' hyperthyroidism and ophthalmopathy. As for the study in general: It was at initial diagnosis, before any treatment, that peripheral blood was collected.

Using RNA transcripts as the source, TCR beta CDR3 regions were amplified. A first-round RT-PCR of the TCR CDR3 used the HTBI primer set. Each CDR3 protein gets one entry after TCRdb re-called the multiplex PCR reads with MiXCR. The sample holds about 480,000 distinct CDR3 sequences, approximately 25% seen once. Clinical Activity Scores of at least 3, NOSPECS grades of at least 4 and durations under 3 months characterized ophthalmopathy patients. Patients having uncontrolled infection, another autoimmune disease, pregnancy or lactation were not included. CDR3 length: 12 residues. CDR1 is MGHRA and CDR2 is YSYEKL in the germline V gene. Trimming cost V 0 bases and J 5 bases, with 5 bases left between them.

Material: blood. The sequence was obtained from a woman aged 25-40 years with Graves' ophthalmopathy. The V call is TRBV4-1, the J call TRBJ2-7; D remains ambiguous. CDR3 sequence (DNA): TGCGCCAGCAGCCAAGAAGGTCACGAGCAGTACTTC. It yields the protein CASSQEGHEQYF.